These 20 T cell receptor beta chains share one sample of origin, sequenced in a study of shared clonotypes between healthy human individuals. Profiling relied on immunoSEQ multiplex PCR, and the TCRdb table lists in-frame clones only, not all of them. Among some 2,000,000 clones, over 85% were seen once, and the ten largest hold 0.1% to 0.15%. The sample taken for sequencing was naive CD4+ T cells sorted from blood. Subset: CD45RA+ positively selected. Every receptor here comes from a man younger than 35 in good health.

This rearrangement joins TRBV11-3 to TRBJ2-5; D might be TRBD1 (6 bases). The CDR3 has 15 residues. Germline loops: CDR1 SGHNT, CDR2 YENEEA. Trimming took 1 base from V and 4 from J, leaving 13 bases between them. The CDR3 region is CASSLGGRVGETQYF. The DNA for the CDR3 is TGTGCCAGCAGCTTAGGGGGGCGGGTAGGAGAGACCCAGTACTTC.

The V and J genes are TRBV4-1 and TRBJ2-7, with D tentatively TRBD2 (6 bases). V was clipped by 0 bases and J by 7 bases, with 16 bases between them. CDR1 MGHRA and CDR2 YSYEKL come from the germline V gene. The CDR3 consists of 15 residues. CDR3 DNA: TGCGCCAGCAGCCAAGATCAGGACTATCGAGGGGAGCAGTACTTC. It codes for CASSQDQDYRGEQYF.

CDR3: CASSETGFRYEQYF. The DNA for the CDR3 is TGTGCCAGCTCAGAGACAGGGTTTAGGTACGAGCAGTACTTC. The J gene is TRBJ2-7, the V gene TRBV18; 7 bases map to TRBD1. Germline-derived CDR1 and CDR2 are KGHSH and LQKENI. V lost 5 bases to trimming and J lost 4 bases; unmatched junction nucleotides: 8. The CDR3 extends over 14 amino acids.

This clone was picked up one time. The V and J genes are TRBV27 and TRBJ2-7; TRBD2 matches 12 bases. Germline V CDR1 and CDR2: MNHEY, SMNVEV (reference sequence). The CDR3 spans 15 residues. V lost 6 bases to trimming and J lost 6 bases; unmatched junction nucleotides: 9. CDR3 sequence reads: CASRELAGGYREQYF. The CDR3 region has the DNA TGTGCCAGCAGGGAACTAGCGGGAGGATATCGCGAGCAGTACTTC.

This clone has a count of ten or more. This chain joins TRBV7-2 and TRBJ2-7; 12 bases fit TRBD2. This CDR3 has 15 amino acids. The V gene's germline CDR1 is SGHTA and CDR2 FQGNSA. The V gene end was trimmed by 5 bases and the J gene end by 6 bases; junction bases not matched to a gene: 8. The CDR3 DNA sequence: TGTGCCAGCAGCAATCGACTAGCGGGAGTATCCGAGCAGTACTTC. Amino acids: CASSNRLAGVSEQYF.

CDR3 DNA: TGTGCCAGCAGTGAATTAAGCTCGTCGCCCCAGCATTTT. Amino acid sequence: CASSELSSSPQHF. The rearrangement uses TRBV6-1 and TRBJ1-5, with D unresolved. Trimming took off 2 bases at V and 9 bases at J, with 11 bases between the two ends. The CDR3 is 13 amino acids. CDR1 is MNHNS and CDR2 is SASEGT in the germline V gene.

The chain is built from TRBV7-8 and TRBJ1-1, with D possibly TRBD1 on 5 matching bases. This CDR3 spans 13 amino acids. The V and J ends lost 7 bases and 2 bases respectively, with 11 bases between them. Germline values: CDR1 SGHVS, CDR2 FQNEAQ. The CDR3 here is CASMGQPNTEAFF. The CDR3 nucleotides are TGTGCCAGCATGGGGCAGCCTAACACTGAAGCTTTCTTT.

V and J are TRBV6-6 and TRBJ2-7; no firm D call. The germline gives CDR1 MNHNY, CDR2 SVGAGI (reference sequence). The length of the CDR3 is 14 residues. The ends were cut back, 0 bases at V and 3 bases at J, with 9 bases in the middle. CDR3 sequence: CASSYSNAGYEQYF. In nucleotides, the CDR3 is TGTGCCAGCAGTTACTCGAACGCCGGCTACGAGCAGTACTTC.

This chain joins TRBV6-5 and TRBJ2-1, with a possible D match to TRBD2 (6 bases). Trimming shortened V by 6 bases and J by 3 bases, and 12 bases separated the two germline ends. Germline loops: CDR1 MNHEY, CDR2 SVGAGI. The CDR3 extends over 14 amino acids. The CDR3 DNA sequence: TGTGCCAGCAGCGGGACTCGTAACTACAATGAGCAGTTCTTC. It is translated as CASSGTRNYNEQFF.

About this clone itself: Other DNA sequences in this sample translate to the same CDR3. This chain joins TRBV5-1 and TRBJ2-2; D call uncertain. Trimming stripped 0 bases from V and 4 bases from J, with 4 bases between. Germline loops: CDR1 SGHRS, CDR2 YFSETQ. CDR3 length equals 13 residues. CDR3 sequence reads: CASSLELTGELFF. CDR3 in DNA: TGCGCCAGCAGCTTGGAACTCACCGGGGAGCTGTTTTTT. The full variable domain, with the rest looked up from reference TRBV5-1 and TRBJ2-2, is KAGVTQTPRYLIKTRGQQVTLSCSPISGHRSVSWYQQTPGQGLQFLFEYFSETQRNKGNFPGRFSGRQFSNSRSEMNVSTLELGDSALYLCASSLELTGELFFGEGSRLTVL.

V and J are TRBV11-2 and TRBJ2-1, with TRBD1 identical over 7 bases. With V trimmed by 5 bases and J by 7 bases, 11 bases remained unmatched. The V gene's germline CDR1 is SGHAT and CDR2 FQNNGV. This CDR3 region has 15 residues. The CDR3 reads CASSQTTGSRNEQFF. In DNA form, the CDR3 reads TGTGCCAGCAGCCAGACGACAGGGTCTCGAAATGAGCAGTTCTTC.

The chain joins TRBV18 to TRBJ2-3; no definite D call. Trimming removed 1 base from V and 1 base from J, with 9 bases in between. The CDR3 runs 15 residues. Per the germline V gene, CDR1 is KGHSH and CDR2 is LQKENI. The CDR3 region is CASSPLKGGTDTQYF. For the CDR3, the DNA is TGTGCCAGCTCACCACTGAAGGGTGGCACAGATACGCAGTATTTT.

In regard to this clone: The sample has other DNA sequences that encode this CDR3 too. The chain recombines TRBV5-1 with TRBJ2-7; 8 nucleotides line up with TRBD1. This CDR3 is 15 amino acids long. CDR1 is SGHRS and CDR2 is YFSETQ in the germline V gene. J gave up 5 bases and V 0 bases, and 7 bases lay outside the gene matches. The CDR3 DNA sequence: TGCGCCAGCAGCTTGGCCGGGCAGGGGGCACACGAGCAGTACTTC. It yields the protein CASSLAGQGAHEQYF.

The rearrangement uses TRBV5-1 and TRBJ2-7; 8 bases map to TRBD2. The CDR3 loop spans 15 amino acids. Germline CDR1 reads SGHRS; CDR2 reads YFSETQ. J was trimmed by 0 bases and V by 7 bases; bases with no gene match: 9. The CDR3 sequence: CASGPLAGSSYEQYF. CDR3 sequence (DNA): TGCGCCAGCGGTCCATTAGCGGGAAGCTCCTACGAGCAGTACTTC.

About this clone: Other DNA sequences in this specimen translate into the identical CDR3. The chain links TRBV30 to TRBJ1-5; D not certain. CDR1 GTSNPN and CDR2 SVGIG come from the germline V gene (reference sequence). V was pared by 0 bases and J by 5 bases, with 5 bases between. This CDR3 spans 12 amino acids. The CDR3 coding sequence is TGTGCCTGGAGTGTAGGCGATCAGCCCCAGCATTTT. Protein: CAWSVGDQPQHF.

The chain is built from TRBV6-5 and TRBJ1-1; D unresolved. Trimming removed 7 bases from V and 2 bases from J, with 11 bases in between. Germline CDR1 MNHEY, CDR2 SVGAGI. The CDR3 consists of 13 residues. CDR3 region: CASKGRENTEAFF. The CDR3 region has the DNA TGTGCCAGCAAGGGTAGGGAAAACACTGAAGCTTTCTTT.

About this clone itself: Distinct nucleotide sequences in the sample also encode this CDR3. The rearrangement uses TRBV6-5 and TRBJ2-7, with TRBD1 identical over 7 bases. V trimming: 2 bases; J trimming: 2 bases; junction bases outside the gene matches: 3. The germline gives CDR1 MNHEY, CDR2 SVGAGI. The CDR3 has 14 residues. CDR3 in DNA: TGTGCCAGCAGTTACAACAGGGGCACCTACGAGCAGTACTTC. Translation: CASSYNRGTYEQYF.

The genes are TRBV6-9 and TRBJ1-1, with D possibly being TRBD1 (6 bases). V lost 4 bases, J lost 8 bases, and 17 bases lay in between. The CDR3 loop spans 14 amino acids. CDR1 MNHGY and CDR2 SVAAGI come from the germline V gene. The CDR3 DNA follows: TGTGCCAGCAGTTTCCGGGACACCCAAAAGGAAGCTTTCTTT. As protein: CASSFRDTQKEAFF.

The chain joins TRBV4-1 to TRBJ2-1, with 7 bases that match TRBD2. CDR3 size: 17 residues. V dropped 1 base and J dropped 0; count of bases not matched to a gene: 6. Looked up from germline, CDR1 is MGHRA and CDR2 is YSYEKL. CDR3 protein: CASSQVAGGSSYNEQFF. CDR3 nucleotide sequence: TGCGCCAGCAGCCAAGTAGCCGGGGGGAGCTCCTACAATGAGCAGTTCTTC.

The chain is built from TRBV7-9 and TRBJ2-7; tentatively, D is TRBD1 (7 bases). The V and J ends lost 7 bases and 6 bases respectively, with 19 bases between them. Germline V lookup: CDR1 SEHNR, CDR2 FQNEAQ (reference sequence). The CDR3 spans 14 residues. CDR3 coding DNA: TGTGCCAGCATTACTCAGGGGGGAACGGGCGAGCAGTACTTC. Protein: CASITQGGTGEQYF.